The entry below describes one T cell receptor beta chain. Germline trimming cut 5 bases from V and 0 bases from J; bases unmatched to any gene: 4. Germline V CDR1 and CDR2: SGHTA, FQGNSA. The CDR3 has 14 amino acids. This specimen comes from a study of T cell clones after liver transplantation. Across the study: Immunosuppression withdrawal was tried within 2 years after liver transplantation in this trial. TCRbeta sequencing after a pre-transplant mixed lymphocyte reaction identified graft-donor-reactive clones, later tracked in post-transplant blood.

Clones were read by immunoSEQ multiplex PCR, and TCRdb kept only the in-frame ones, dropping some. Of 90,000 to 120,000 clones listed, about 81% are singletons. This chain uses TRBV7-2 with TRBJ2-7, with 7 bases aligning to TRBD2. This specimen consisted of CD4+ T cells from blood, obtained before liver transplant. The TCR was taken from a human donor who received a liver transplant. The CDR3 region is CASSPSGVSYEQYF. CDR3 sequence (DNA): TGTGCCAGCAGCCCTAGCGGAGTCTCCTACGAGCAGTACTTC.